This TCR beta chain came from a study of blood T cell repertoires in COVID-19. Study context: Spain, Italy and the United States supplied samples that represented acute and convalescent COVID-19. Sample material is recorded as cDNA or gDNA derived from T cells, B-cell-depleted T cells, or PBMCs.

Per the germline V gene, CDR1 is ENHRY and CDR2 is SYGVKD. V lost 3 bases to trimming and J lost 7 bases, with 16 bases between them. The CDR3 contains 14 residues. As originally analysed: Amplification with reference gene primers provided the estimates of nucleated cell counts. Here immunoSEQ multiplex PCR was the method, and the copy in TCRdb shows in-frame clones only, minus some. V and J calls plus clone size are reproduced from that table; the DNA served to infer D and trimming. The sample contains 80,000 to 100,000 clones, 75% to 85% of which appear only once. The sequenced sample was peripheral blood. This rearrangement joins TRBV10-3 to TRBJ2-7; D possibly corresponds to TRBD2 (5 bases). This sequence was found in a human donor in a cohort sampled during active COVID-19. The chain's CDR3 is CAISERTQPGEQYF. CDR3 sequence (DNA): TGTGCCATCAGTGAACGGACGCAGCCGGGGGAGCAGTACTTC.